This T cell receptor (beta chain) is drawn from a study of glioma-infiltrating T cells. Points from the study as a whole: Only very few CDR3 sequences appeared in both tissue and blood.

The sample holds many counts of this clonotype. Its antigen is unknown. Germline-derived CDR1 and CDR2 are SGHTA and FQGNSA. The CDR3 length is 14 residues. V was trimmed by 8 bases and J by 4 bases, leaving 12 bases between them. Using RNA template, CDR3s of TCR alpha and beta were amplified with iRepertoire arm-PCR. Input was roughly 85-400 ng of tissue mRNA or PBMC total RNA. TCRdb fed the multiplex PCR reads into MiXCR, producing one record per CDR3 protein. Here the sample spans about 89,000 distinct CDR3 sequences, 20% to 25% being singletons. V usage is TRBV7-2 and J usage is TRBJ2-6; D gene unclear. The source material was glioma tissue, nonneoplastic brain tissue, or PBMCs (not recorded which). The clonotype was recovered from a human donor with low-grade glioma or glioblastoma, undergoing nonglioma brain surgery, or in good health (not recorded which). The CDR3 DNA reads TGTGCCAGCTCCGTGAGTAAGGGGGCCAACGTCCTGACTTTC. Translating gives CASSVSKGANVLTF.